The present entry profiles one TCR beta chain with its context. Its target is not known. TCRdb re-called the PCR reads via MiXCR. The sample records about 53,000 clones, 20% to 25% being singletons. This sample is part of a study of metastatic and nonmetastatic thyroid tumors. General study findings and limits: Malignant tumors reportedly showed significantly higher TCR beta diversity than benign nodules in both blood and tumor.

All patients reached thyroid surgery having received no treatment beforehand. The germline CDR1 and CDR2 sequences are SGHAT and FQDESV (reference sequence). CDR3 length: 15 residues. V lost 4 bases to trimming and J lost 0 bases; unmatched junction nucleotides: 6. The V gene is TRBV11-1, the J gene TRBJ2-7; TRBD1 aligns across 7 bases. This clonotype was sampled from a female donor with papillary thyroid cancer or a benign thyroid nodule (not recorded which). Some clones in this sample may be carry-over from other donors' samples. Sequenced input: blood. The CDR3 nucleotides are TGTGCCAGCAGCTACCGGGACAGTCTCTCCTACGAGCAGTACTTC. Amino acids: CASSYRDSLSYEQYF.